Sequencing of this TCR beta chain was carried out in a study of blood T cell repertoires in COVID-19. Some clones are missing from TCRdb's copy, which holds only in-frame ones; the method was immunoSEQ multiplex PCR. Here the sample spans a few hundred thousand clones, 85% being singletons. Trimming cost V 3 bases and J 2 bases; bases outside gene matches: 4. The CDR3 has 15 amino acids. Per germline, CDR1 SGHRS and CDR2 YFSETQ. Sequencing used peripheral blood. The sequence derives from a woman between 18 and 29 years old with acute or convalescent COVID-19. The genes are TRBV5-1 and TRBJ2-3, with 9 bases fitting TRBD1. The CDR3 DNA is TGCGCCAGCAGCTCGGACAGGGGTTCCACAGATACGCAGTATTTT. Its translation: CASSSDRGSTDTQYF.